The 17 T cell receptor beta chains listed next were all sequenced from one sample in a study of siplizumab effects on memory and regulatory T cells. The data were produced by immunoSEQ multiplex PCR, yet TCRdb's version contains in-frame clones alone and is incomplete. Here the sample spans some 97,000 clones, 94% being singletons. Material for sequencing was Tregs sorted from blood. Every receptor here comes from a human donor in good health.

The rearrangement joins TRBV19 to TRBJ2-3; D possibly corresponds to TRBD2 (6 bases). The CDR3 runs to 15 residues. V gave up 7 bases and J gave up 6 bases, with 20 bases separating them. Germline V gene sequence: CDR1 LNHDA, CDR2 SQIVND (reference sequence). In DNA form, the CDR3 reads TGTGCCAGTACCTTGGGACCGGGAGCTTCGGATACGCAGTATTTT. Residues: CASTLGPGASDTQYF.

V is TRBV5-4 and J is TRBJ1-2; tentative D call: TRBD1 (6 bases). This CDR3 contains 13 residues. V shed 4 bases and J shed 1 base, with 8 bases lying between them. In germline, CDR1 is SGHNT, CDR2 YYREEE (reference sequence). The CDR3 loop is CASSRTDNYGYTF. In DNA form, the CDR3 reads TGTGCCAGCAGCAGGACAGATAACTATGGCTACACCTTC.

The chain is built from TRBV19 and TRBJ2-3; unclear D gene. CDR1 and CDR2 (germline): LNHDA, SQIVND (reference sequence). The CDR3 spans 16 residues. Between the trimmed V and J ends, which lost 6 bases and 0 bases, there was a span of 16 bases. For the CDR3, the DNA is TGTGCCAGTAGCAAAATGGACCGGTCAAGCACAGATACGCAGTATTTT. Translation: CASSKMDRSSTDTQYF. Full variable domain (outside the CDR3, taken from reference TRBV19 and TRBJ2-3): DGGITQSPKYLFRKEGQNVTLSCEQNLNHDAMYWYRQDPGQGLRLIYYSQIVNDFQKGDIAEGYSVSREKKESFPLTVTSAQKNPTAFYLCASSKMDRSSTDTQYFGPGTRLTVL.

The chain carries TRBV29-1 and TRBJ2-1; TRBD2 aligns across 12 bases. With 5 bases clipped from V and 12 bases from J, the junction kept 17 bases outside the gene matches. The CDR3 is 16 residues long. Germline V CDR1 and CDR2: SQVTM, ANQGSEA. The CDR3, as DNA: TGCAGCGTTACCCTGCCAAAAGGACTAGCGGGAACTACGCAGTTCTTC. It translates to CSVTLPKGLAGTTQFF.

The genes are TRBV5-1 and TRBJ1-4; a weak D match, TRBD1 (5 bases). Germline-derived CDR1 and CDR2 are SGHRS and YFSETQ. There are 15 residues in the CDR3. V gave up 4 bases and J gave up 5 bases, with 15 bases separating them. Here the CDR3 reads CASSLTAGPNEKLFF. In nucleotides, the CDR3 is TGCGCCAGCAGCCTTACGGCGGGGCCGAATGAAAAACTGTTTTTT.

This sequence joins TRBV7-9 and TRBJ1-2; the D is unclear. V was cut by 3 bases and J by 5 bases, with 22 bases left in between. CDR1 is SEHNR and CDR2 is FQNEAQ in the germline V gene (reference sequence). The CDR3 spans 17 residues. CDR3 in DNA: TGTGCCAGCAGCTTTGGAGTACAGCCTACTATGGGTTATGGCTACACCTTC. Its translation: CASSFGVQPTMGYGYTF.

The chain has TRBV19 and TRBJ1-4, with 7 bases fitting TRBD1. Unmatched junction bases numbered 17, after V lost 5 bases and J lost 8 bases. Germline lookup yields CDR1 LNHDA and CDR2 SQIVND (reference sequence). The CDR3 runs 17 residues. The CDR3 DNA is TGTGCCAGTAGTCTCCGGACAGGAAGGGTAGATGGGGAAAAACTGTTTTTT. Protein product: CASSLRTGRVDGEKLFF.

The chain recombines TRBV18 with TRBJ1-1; no clear D gene. V gave up 4 bases and J gave up 1 base, with 10 bases separating them. Germline CDR1 and CDR2: KGHSH and LQKENI. This CDR3 spans 14 amino acids. The CDR3 protein is CASSLGFGNTEAFF. CDR3 bases: TGTGCCAGCTCACTCGGTTTCGGGAACACTGAAGCTTTCTTT.

V usage is TRBV18 and J usage is TRBJ2-7; D possibly corresponds to TRBD2 (5 bases). This CDR3 spans 14 amino acids. Germline-derived CDR1 and CDR2 are KGHSH and LQKENI. The V end was cut by 6 bases, the J end by 6 bases, with 18 bases between. Here the CDR3 reads CASSRRASNPEQYF. The CDR3 region has the DNA TGTGCCAGCTCCCGAAGAGCTAGCAATCCCGAGCAGTACTTC.

This sequence joins TRBV5-1 and TRBJ1-3; 8 bases agree with TRBD1. The CDR3 is made up of 19 amino acids. The germline V gene has CDR1 SGHRS and CDR2 YFSETQ. The V gene end was trimmed by 3 bases and the J gene end by 4 bases; junction bases not matched to a gene: 18. The CDR3 loop is CASSWTPTGQGKIGNTIYF. The DNA of the CDR3 is TGCGCCAGCAGCTGGACCCCAACAGGACAGGGAAAAATCGGAAACACCATATATTTT.

This clone was recorded a few times. The V gene is TRBV12-5, the J gene TRBJ2-1; D is possibly TRBD2 (6 bases). Trimming removed 7 bases at V and 3 bases at J, with 10 bases between. CDR3 length equals 13 residues. CDR1 and CDR2 (germline): LGHNT, FRNRAP. The DNA for the CDR3 is TGTGCTAGTGCCCCGACTAGCTACAATGAGCAGTTCTTC. It specifies CASAPTSYNEQFF.

V usage is TRBV5-1 and J usage is TRBJ1-6; the D gene is possibly TRBD1 (5 bases). CDR3 length equals 15 residues. CDR1 and CDR2 (germline): SGHRS, YFSETQ. V lost 0 bases, J lost 10 bases, and 14 bases lay in between. This CDR3 reads CASSLVGTIDSPLHF. In DNA form, the CDR3 reads TGCGCCAGCAGCTTGGTAGGGACCATTGACTCACCCCTCCACTTT.

The chain uses TRBV29-1 and TRBJ2-7; 10 positions agree with TRBD1. The germline V gene has CDR1 SQVTM and CDR2 ANQGSEA. V shed 8 bases, J shed 4 bases, and the junction held 5 bases outside the gene matches. This CDR3 spans 12 amino acids. CDR3 DNA sequence: TGCAGCTTCCAGGACAGGGGGTACGAGCAGTACTTC. It specifies CSFQDRGYEQYF.

The J gene is TRBJ2-7, the V gene TRBV2; perhaps TRBD2 as D (5 bases). The CDR3 sequence is 13 residues long. With 11 bases removed from V and 2 bases from J, the gap between germline ends came to 16 bases. Germline V CDR1 and CDR2: SNHLY, FYNNEI. The CDR3 loop is CAGSGNIPYEQYF. For the CDR3, the DNA is TGTGCCGGATCGGGGAACATTCCCTACGAGCAGTACTTC.

The CDR3 region is CSAGGLDTEAFF. The CDR3 DNA follows: TGCAGCGCCGGGGGATTAGACACTGAAGCTTTCTTT. V usage is TRBV29-1 and J usage is TRBJ1-1; a weak D match, TRBD1 (5 bases). This CDR3 contains 12 residues. Trimming left V 7 bases short and J 3 bases short, with 12 bases between. The germline gives CDR1 SQVTM, CDR2 ANQGSEA.

The chain uses TRBV4-1 and TRBJ2-3; tentative D call: TRBD2 (5 bases). The V end lost 0 bases, the J end lost 0 bases, and 13 bases lay between the germline ends. CDR1 MGHRA and CDR2 YSYEKL come from the germline V gene. The CDR3 is 17 amino acids. This CDR3 reads CASSQDRAGRSTDTQYF. The CDR3 nucleotides read TGCGCCAGCAGCCAAGATCGGGCGGGCCGAAGCACAGATACGCAGTATTTT.

The chain is built from TRBV4-1 and TRBJ2-7, with D tentatively TRBD1 (6 bases). This CDR3 contains 14 residues. In germline, CDR1 is MGHRA, CDR2 YSYEKL. V gave up 4 bases and J gave up 2 bases, with 12 bases separating them. CDR3 DNA sequence: TGCGCCAGCAGCCCGACAGGTAAAGCCTACGAGCAGTACTTC. This encodes CASSPTGKAYEQYF.